This entry lists 22 T cell receptor beta chains sequenced from one sample in a study of blood T cell repertoires in COVID-19. Some clones are missing from TCRdb's copy, which holds only in-frame ones; the method was immunoSEQ multiplex PCR. Of about 200,000 clones in the sample, roughly 82% were seen once. The sequenced material came from PBMCs or T cells enriched from blood (not recorded which). The source of these receptors is a middle-aged man who had recovered from COVID-19.

The V call is TRBV19, the J call TRBJ2-1, with D tentatively TRBD2 (6 bases). CDR1 and CDR2 (germline): LNHDA, SQIVND (reference sequence). Trimming pared 5 bases from V and 0 bases from J, leaving 11 bases between. The CDR3 consists of 15 residues. In DNA form, the CDR3 reads TGTGCCAGTAGTCGGGACTTCAGCTCCTACAATGAGCAGTTCTTC. It specifies CASSRDFSSYNEQFF.

The CDR3 nucleotides are TGTGCCTGGGGACAGGGGCTCATTTCAGGGGGTACGCAGTATTTT. Amino acids: CAWGQGLISGGTQYF. The chain uses TRBV30 and TRBJ2-3, with 9 bases identical to TRBD1. Unmatched junction bases numbered 14, after V lost 5 bases and J lost 8 bases. The germline CDR1 and CDR2 sequences are GTSNPN and SVGIG (reference sequence). CDR3 size: 15 residues.

This sequence joins TRBV3-1 (or the pseudogene TRBV3-2) and TRBJ1-2; TRBD1 agrees at 8 bases. Germline V gene sequence: CDR1 LGHDT, CDR2 YNNKEL (reference sequence). The CDR3 spans 15 residues. V lost 1 base, J lost 8 bases, and 9 bases stayed unmatched. The CDR3 protein is CASSQGPRGREGYTF. CDR3 bases: TGTGCCAGCAGCCAAGGCCCCAGGGGGCGCGAGGGCTACACCTTC.

V gene TRBV7-9 combines with J gene TRBJ1-2; TRBD1 might be the D (6 bases). The CDR3 contains 14 residues. The germline V and J ends were trimmed by 5 bases and 4 bases, with 14 bases remaining between them. Germline V CDR1 and CDR2: SEHNR, FQNEAQ (reference sequence). CDR3 region: CASSPSDRLYGYTF. In nucleotides, the CDR3 is TGTGCCAGCAGCCCTTCCGACAGGCTCTATGGCTACACCTTC.

The rearrangement joins TRBV4-3 to TRBJ2-1, with D possibly TRBD2 on 7 matching bases. CDR1 is LGHNA, CDR2 YSLEER, per germline. The CDR3 is 15 residues long. V was trimmed by 0 bases and J by 7 bases, leaving 13 bases between them. The CDR3 here is CASSQDREGGNEQFF. As DNA, the CDR3 is TGCGCCAGCAGCCAAGATAGGGAGGGGGGGAATGAGCAGTTCTTC.

The chain recombines TRBV11-2 with TRBJ2-5; 7 bases fit TRBD2. The CDR3 runs 14 residues. The germline V gene has CDR1 SGHAT and CDR2 FQNNGV. Unmatched junction bases numbered 8, after V lost 5 bases and J lost 5 bases. The CDR3 here is CASSKSGTTETQYF. The CDR3 DNA is TGTGCCAGCAGCAAAAGCGGGACTACGGAGACCCAGTACTTC.

The chain has TRBV4-1 and TRBJ2-5, with D tentatively TRBD1 (7 bases). Looked up from germline, CDR1 is MGHRA and CDR2 is YSYEKL. The CDR3 has 14 amino acids. V lost 4 bases and J 3 bases, leaving 12 bases between the germline ends. The DNA of the CDR3 is TGCGCCAGCAGCCGGGGGGACAGAGAAGAGACCCAGTACTTC. The encoded protein is CASSRGDREETQYF.

The rearrangement links TRBV24-1 to TRBJ2-3, with 9 nucleotides matching TRBD2. The CDR3 totals 16 residues. The V segment lost 5 bases and the J segment 5 bases; nucleotides outside the gene matches: 10. Germline V CDR1 and CDR2: KGHDR, SFDVKD. Here the CDR3 reads CATSVATSGHGDTQYF. CDR3 coding DNA: TGTGCCACCAGTGTAGCGACTAGCGGACATGGAGATACGCAGTATTTT.

The chain is built from TRBV7-3 and TRBJ2-1; the match to TRBD2 covers 11 bases. Trimming at V came to 3 bases and at J to 0 bases, leaving 1 base not matched to a gene. Germline CDR1 is SGHTA and CDR2 is FQGTGA. The CDR3 is made up of 16 amino acids. The CDR3 sequence: CASSLTSGTSYNEQFF. CDR3 sequence (DNA): TGTGCCAGCAGCTTGACTAGCGGGACCTCCTACAATGAGCAGTTCTTC.

The chain links TRBV2 to TRBJ2-2; maybe TRBD1 (5 bases). The V gene's germline CDR1 is SNHLY and CDR2 FYNNEI. Deletions cut 4 bases from V and 7 bases from J, with 16 bases between. This CDR3 has 15 amino acids. CDR3 region: CASSAITGVNGELFF. DNA for the CDR3: TGTGCCAGCAGTGCGATCACAGGTGTCAACGGGGAGCTGTTTTTT.

CDR3 loop: CATSRLGEKLFF. DNA for the CDR3: TGTGCCACCAGCCGCCTCGGGGAAAAACTGTTTTTT. The chain is built from TRBV15 and TRBJ1-4; no reliable D call. Germline V gene data show CDR1 as LNHNV and CDR2 as YYDKDF (reference sequence). This CDR3 is 12 amino acids long. Trimming removed 5 bases from V and 8 bases from J, with 9 bases in between. Combining the CDR3 with reference TRBV15 and TRBJ1-4 gives the whole variable domain DAMVIQNPRYQVTQFGKPVTLSCSQTLNHNVMYWYQQKSSQAPKLLFHYYDKDFNNEADTPDNFQSRRPNTSFCFLDIRSPGLGDTAMYLCATSRLGEKLFFGSGTQLSVL.

The CDR3: CASSDLSGSYEQYF. The CDR3 DNA is TGCGCCAGCAGCGACCTGAGCGGTTCCTACGAGCAGTACTTC. The chain joins TRBV5-1 to TRBJ2-7, with D tentatively TRBD2 (5 bases). V was shortened by 4 bases and J by 1 base, with 12 bases between the two germline ends. This CDR3 contains 14 residues. Germline CDR1 SGHRS, CDR2 YFSETQ.

The chain carries TRBV7-9 and TRBJ2-7; a possible D gene is TRBD2 (6 bases). The germline V and J ends were trimmed by 1 base and 4 bases, with 14 bases remaining between them. Germline assignment: CDR1 SEHNR and CDR2 FQNEAQ (reference sequence). There are 15 residues in the CDR3. CDR3 protein: CASSLVRAGTYEQYF. CDR3 DNA sequence: TGTGCCAGCAGCTTAGTGAGGGCTGGGACTTACGAGCAGTACTTC.

The chain couples TRBV28 to TRBJ1-2; perhaps TRBD1 as D (6 bases). V was clipped by 8 bases and J by 9 bases, with 19 bases between them. The CDR3 extends over 13 amino acids. The V gene's germline CDR1 is MDHEN and CDR2 SYDVKM. The CDR3 spells CASLREQGWSYTF. DNA of the CDR3: TGTGCCAGCCTTCGGGAACAGGGATGGAGCTACACCTTC.

The chain couples TRBV9 to TRBJ1-4, with TRBD1 matching 8 bases. This CDR3 is built from 17 residues. Germline trimming cut 4 bases from V and 8 bases from J; bases unmatched to any gene: 16. The germline V gene encodes CDR1 SGDLS and CDR2 YYNGEE. Here the CDR3 DNA reads TGTGCCAGCAGCATGTCCTCCCAGGGGGCGCCTTTCGAAAAACTGTTTTTT. Translated: CASSMSSQGAPFEKLFF. Full variable domain (missing parts from reference TRBV9 and TRBJ1-4): DSGVTQTPKHLITATGQRVTLRCSPRSGDLSVYWYQQSLDQGLQFLIQYYNGEERAKGNILERFSAQQFPDLHSELNLSSLELGDSALYFCASSMSSQGAPFEKLFFGSGTQLSVL.

Here the CDR3 reads CATSESPTSGRDNEQFF. The DNA of the CDR3 is TGTGCCACCAGTGAATCGCCCACTAGCGGGAGGGACAATGAGCAGTTCTTC. The rearrangement links TRBV24-1 to TRBJ2-1; 13 bases are shared with TRBD2. J was trimmed by 5 bases and V by 4 bases; bases with no gene match: 7. Germline V gene lookup returns CDR1 KGHDR and CDR2 SFDVKD. The length of the CDR3 is 17 residues.

The V gene is TRBV18, the J gene TRBJ1-5; the D is unclear. The length of the CDR3 is 13 residues. Looked up from germline, CDR1 is KGHSH and CDR2 is LQKENI. V was shortened by 6 bases and J by 5 bases, with 11 bases between the two germline ends. The CDR3 DNA reads as TGTGCCAGCTCTGTCGGGGAGGATCAGCCCCAGCATTTT. This sequence encodes CASSVGEDQPQHF.

Of note for this clone: The same CDR3 can be traced to other DNA sequences in this sample. V and J are TRBV9 and TRBJ1-2; the D gene is possibly TRBD1 (6 bases). The CDR3 is 13 amino acids. The germline V gene has CDR1 SGDLS and CDR2 YYNGEE. Trimming took 2 bases from V and 2 from J, leaving 7 bases between them. The CDR3 region is CASSVDSNYGYTF. Here the CDR3 DNA reads TGTGCCAGCAGCGTGGACAGCAACTATGGCTACACCTTC.

The genes are TRBV18 and TRBJ2-7, with 8 bases fitting TRBD2. The germline CDR1 and CDR2 sequences are KGHSH and LQKENI. This CDR3 is 16 amino acids long. With 0 bases clipped from V and 1 base from J, the junction kept 5 bases outside the gene matches. Here the CDR3 reads CASSPPGGGRSYEQYF. The CDR3 coding sequence is TGTGCCAGCTCACCACCGGGGGGCGGGAGGTCCTACGAGCAGTACTTC.

In the case of this clone: Other DNA sequences in the same sample also yield this CDR3. The chain links TRBV18 to TRBJ2-1; 10 bases agree with TRBD1. The V gene's germline CDR1 is KGHSH and CDR2 LQKENI. V shed 3 bases, J shed 4 bases, and the junction held 3 bases outside the gene matches. The CDR3 is made up of 15 amino acids. In DNA form, the CDR3 reads TGTGCCAGCTCACCTGGACAGGGGGTATACAATGAGCAGTTCTTC. This translates into CASSPGQGVYNEQFF.

This rearrangement joins TRBV2 to TRBJ1-4; 7 nucleotides line up with TRBD1. The CDR3 runs to 16 residues. From germline, CDR1 is SNHLY and CDR2 FYNNEI. J gave up 5 bases and V 4 bases, and 10 bases lay outside the gene matches. The CDR3 reads CASSVGNRGVNEKLFF. CDR3 DNA: TGTGCCAGCAGTGTAGGAAACAGGGGCGTGAATGAAAAACTGTTTTTT.

The chain couples TRBV4-3 to TRBJ2-1; a possible D gene is TRBD2 (6 bases). Germline CDR1 is LGHNA and CDR2 is YSLEER. This CDR3 region has 15 residues. Trimming removed 5 bases from V and 6 bases from J, with 17 bases in between. CDR3 protein: CASSKTGLLLNEQFF. DNA for the CDR3: TGCGCCAGCAGCAAGACGGGACTCCTACTCAATGAGCAGTTCTTC.